This TCR beta chain was found in a study of blood T cell repertoires in COVID-19. Study-level information: Sources were T cells, B-cell-depleted T cells, or PBMCs; the material itself was cDNA or gDNA.

Clinical histories supplied by participants themselves formed the basis of cohort assignment. The assay was immunoSEQ multiplex PCR, and TCRdb's table has in-frame clones only and misses some. The data show around 250,000 clones, with 82% seen just once and around 5% held by the top ten. Remarks on this clone: The sample contains more than one DNA sequence encoding this CDR3.

The specimen was PBMCs or T cells enriched from blood (not recorded which). The sequence derives from a man aged 35 to 55 who had been exposed to COVID-19.

The CDR3 bases are TGTGCCAGTAGTATTTCGGGCTCTGGGGCCAACGTCCTGACTTTC. Its protein product is CASSISGSGANVLTF. This chain joins TRBV19 and TRBJ2-6; no definite D call. The CDR3 spans 15 residues. Germline values: CDR1 LNHDA, CDR2 SQIVND (reference sequence). The V end lost 3 bases, the J end lost 0 bases, and 6 bases lay between the germline ends.